The 13 T cell receptor beta chains presented below share a single source sample, sequenced in a study of blood T cell repertoires in COVID-19 (dated by TCRdb to 2020 to 2021). The library was built by means of the immunoSEQ multiplex PCR assay. TCRdb holds this immuneACCESS table with in-frame rearrangements only. Some clones are missing; in checked studies, unresolved V genes explain under half, and the rest has no known cause. Here the sample has 130,000 or so clones; roughly 80% occur a single time. The ten most abundant clones make up 9.5% to 15% of the sample. The sequencing sample was made of peripheral blood. The source is a woman aged 60 to 75 with acute or convalescent COVID-19.

The chain links TRBV11-2 to TRBJ1-4, with TRBD1 identical over 8 bases. With V trimmed by 0 bases and J by 1 base, 4 bases remained unmatched. CDR1 SGHAT and CDR2 FQNNGV come from the germline V gene. The CDR3 spans 17 residues. The CDR3 sequence is CASSLEDGQGTNEKLFF. The CDR3 nucleotides are TGTGCCAGCAGCTTAGAAGATGGACAGGGAACTAATGAAAAACTGTTTTTT.

This chain links TRBV9 with TRBJ2-7, with a weak D call TRBD1 (6 bases). The V and J ends lost 5 bases and 2 bases respectively, with 20 bases between them. Germline CDR1 and CDR2: SGDLS and YYNGEE. CDR3 size: 16 residues. CDR3 in DNA: TGTGCCAGCAGTCTCGCGGACAGAGACTATGCCTACGAGCAGTACTTC. Amino acids: CASSLADRDYAYEQYF.

In nucleotides, the CDR3 is TGCGCCAGCAGCTTGGGGAATGCAGACACGAATGGCTACACCTTC. This sequence encodes CASSLGNADTNGYTF. The chain combines TRBV5-1 with TRBJ1-2; D is undetermined. Germline V gene sequence: CDR1 SGHRS, CDR2 YFSETQ. V was clipped by 0 bases and J by 6 bases, with 15 bases between them. The CDR3 runs 15 residues.

This clone came up a few times. V usage is TRBV5-4 and J usage is TRBJ1-1, with 9 nucleotides matching TRBD1. V shed 2 bases and J 6 bases; nucleotides not matched to a gene: 8. The CDR3 is 15 residues long. The germline V gene has CDR1 SGHNT and CDR2 YYREEE (reference sequence). The CDR3 loop is CASSLIQGAGAEAFF. The CDR3 DNA reads TGTGCCAGCAGCTTAATACAGGGGGCGGGCGCTGAAGCTTTCTTT.

J is TRBJ2-3 and V is TRBV5-5, with D possibly TRBD1 on 6 matching bases. CDR3 length: 12 residues. V was clipped by 4 bases and J by 5 bases, with 8 bases between them. Germline loops: CDR1 SGHKS, CDR2 YYEKEE (reference sequence). CDR3 bases: TGTGCCAGCAGCCCACAGGGAGATACGCAGTATTTT. Its protein is CASSPQGDTQYF.

The CDR3 region has the DNA TGTGCCATCGGCAGGGAGGATCAGCCCCAGCATTTT. Translated: CAIGREDQPQHF. V gene TRBV10-3 combines with J gene TRBJ1-5; tentative D call: TRBD1 (5 bases). Germline CDR1 reads ENHRY; CDR2 reads SYGVKD. The length of the CDR3 is 12 residues. V lost 8 bases and J 5 bases, leaving 10 bases between the germline ends.

The chain recombines TRBV7-8 with TRBJ2-5; 7 bases fit TRBD2. Germline V gene lookup returns CDR1 SGHVS and CDR2 FQNEAQ. Trimming removed 7 bases from V and 3 bases from J; junction bases left unmatched: 8. The CDR3 runs to 14 residues. CDR3: CASNPPGGKETQYF. CDR3 coding DNA: TGTGCCAGCAACCCGCCCGGGGGGAAAGAGACCCAGTACTTC. The full variable domain, completed using reference TRBV7-8 and TRBJ2-5, is GAGVSQSPRYKVAKRGQDVALRCDPISGHVSLFWYQQALGQGPEFLTYFQNEAQLDKSGLPSDRFFAERPEGSVSTLKIQRTQQEDSAVYLCASNPPGGKETQYFGPGTRLLVL.

The V and J genes are TRBV6-5 and TRBJ1-6; 10 nucleotides align to TRBD1. Per germline, CDR1 MNHEY and CDR2 SVGAGI. V lost 5 bases and J lost 10; bases outside the gene matches: 8. The CDR3 length is 15 residues. The CDR3 loop is CASSRGDRGLSPLHF. The CDR3 nucleotides read TGTGCCAGCAGTCGTGGGGACAGGGGTTTGTCACCCCTCCACTTT.

This clone was seen more than once but under ten times. This chain uses TRBV11-2 with TRBJ2-2, with 7 bases lining up with TRBD1. The germline CDR1 and CDR2 sequences are SGHAT and FQNNGV. CDR3 size: 15 residues. Unmatched junction bases numbered 7, after V lost 5 bases and J lost 4 bases. The CDR3 here is CASSPHRGGTGELFF. In DNA, the CDR3 is TGTGCCAGCAGCCCTCACAGGGGCGGCACCGGGGAGCTGTTTTTT.

The rearrangement links TRBV7-2 to TRBJ2-2; D remains unclear. Trimming pared 5 bases from V and 7 bases from J, leaving 20 bases between. This CDR3 has 16 amino acids. Germline CDR1 is SGHTA and CDR2 is FQGNSA. The CDR3 is CASSPGYAYVIGELFF. CDR3 sequence (DNA): TGTGCCAGCAGCCCAGGTTATGCGTATGTAATCGGGGAGCTGTTTTTT.

This clone came up once. The rearrangement uses TRBV7-9 and TRBJ1-1; D possibly corresponds to TRBD1 (5 bases). The CDR3 extends over 12 amino acids. V dropped 9 bases and J dropped 1 base, with 9 bases sitting between them. Germline V gene sequence: CDR1 SEHNR, CDR2 FQNEAQ (reference sequence). The CDR3 loop reads CASQTENTEAFF. The DNA for the CDR3 is TGTGCCAGTCAGACAGAGAACACTGAAGCTTTCTTT.

This clone was observed a single time. The chain is built from TRBV2 and TRBJ1-2; 7 bases are shared with TRBD1. Germline CDR1 and CDR2: SNHLY and FYNNEI. This CDR3 has 15 amino acids. The junction had 12 bases not matched to a gene; V was cut back by 8 bases and J by 3 bases. For the CDR3, the DNA is TGTGCCAGCGGGACAGATCTTAAACAAGACTATGGCTACACCTTC. Amino acid sequence: CASGTDLKQDYGYTF.

The DNA of the CDR3 is TGTGCCAGCGGACAGGGAAATCAGCCCCAGCATTTT. It is translated as CASGQGNQPQHF. The chain carries TRBV6-5 and TRBJ1-5, with 8 positions matching TRBD1. The germline V gene encodes CDR1 MNHEY and CDR2 SVGAGI. The CDR3 runs 12 residues. Trimming took 8 bases from V and 4 from J; bases not matched to a gene: 1.